This TCR beta chain was sequenced in a study of CD8+CD57+ T cells in acquired aplastic anemia. Across the study: CD4+ and CD8+ cells, once sorted, gave DNA averaging roughly 3.2 ug.

Sequencing involved patients with CD8+CD57+ cell expansion previously shown by flow cytometry. Each patient carried a diagnosis of severe acquired aplastic anemia. V was trimmed by 0 bases and J by 5 bases, leaving 14 bases between them. This CDR3 has 16 amino acids. Germline values: CDR1 WSHSY, CDR2 SAAADI. Study findings and constraints: Overlap between patients and controls comprised twenty-nine CD8+ CDR3 sequences.

Regarding this clonotype: As yet, its antigen is unknown.

TCR beta VDJ combinations and CDR3 sequences were profiled from genomic DNA. TCRdb itself ran the reads through MiXCR, one entry per CDR3 protein. The table includes 75,000 to 80,000 distinct CDR3 sequences, about 70% detected once. This TCR came from a human donor with aplastic anemia. This chain uses TRBV10-2 with TRBJ1-5, with D hard to call. Sequencing was carried out using sorted CD4+, CD8+, or CD8+CD57+ T cells (not recorded which) from PBMCs. CDR3 sequence (DNA): TGCGCCAGCAGTGAGTCGAACTATGGGAGGGATCAGCCCCAGCATTTT. As protein: CASSESNYGRDQPQHF.